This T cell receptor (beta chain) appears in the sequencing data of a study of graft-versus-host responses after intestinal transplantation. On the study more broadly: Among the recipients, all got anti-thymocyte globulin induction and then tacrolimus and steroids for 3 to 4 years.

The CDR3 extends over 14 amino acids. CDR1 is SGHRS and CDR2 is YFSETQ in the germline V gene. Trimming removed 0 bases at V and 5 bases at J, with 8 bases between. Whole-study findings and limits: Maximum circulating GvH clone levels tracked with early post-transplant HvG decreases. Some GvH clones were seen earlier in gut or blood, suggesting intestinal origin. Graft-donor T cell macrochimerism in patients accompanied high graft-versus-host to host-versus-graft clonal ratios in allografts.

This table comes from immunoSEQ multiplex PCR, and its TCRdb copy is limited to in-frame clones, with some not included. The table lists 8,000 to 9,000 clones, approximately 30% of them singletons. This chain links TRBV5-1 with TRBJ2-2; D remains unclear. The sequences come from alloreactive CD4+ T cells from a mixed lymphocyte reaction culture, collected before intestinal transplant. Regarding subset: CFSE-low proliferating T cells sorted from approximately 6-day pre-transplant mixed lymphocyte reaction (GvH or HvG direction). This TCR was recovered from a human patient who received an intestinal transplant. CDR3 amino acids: CASSLEGGTGELFF. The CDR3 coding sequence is TGCGCCAGCAGCTTGGAAGGCGGAACCGGGGAGCTGTTTTTT.